This T cell receptor (beta chain) was profiled in a study of blood T cell repertoires in COVID-19. In the study overall: Acute and convalescent COVID-19 specimens originated in the United States, Italy and Spain. PBMCs, B-cell-depleted T cells, or T cells were the source of the cDNA or gDNA that made up the material.

Methods used by the authors: By means of reference gene primer amplification, nucleated cell counts were estimated. The protocol was immunoSEQ multiplex PCR, while the TCRdb copy is restricted to in-frame clones and leaves out a portion. The V and J calls and clone size come from that table; D and trimming were worked out from the DNA. Of some 150,000 clones listed, 80% to 90% are singletons. CDR1 and CDR2 (germline): SGDLS, YYNGEE. V was pared by 0 bases and J by 2 bases, with 2 bases of the junction left unmatched. This CDR3 has 15 residues. This clonotype was obtained from a woman aged 45-65 years with acute or convalescent COVID-19. The chain links TRBV9 to TRBJ1-1, with 9 bases identical to TRBD1. Sequences were obtained from peripheral blood. CDR3 DNA: TGTGCCAGCAGCGTAGTACAGGGGGCAAACACTGAAGCTTTCTTT. Residues: CASSVVQGANTEAFF.